The 15 T cell receptor beta chains below come from one sample, sequenced in a study of beta chain features in type 1 diabetes. The authors reverse transcribed all of the isolated RNA, so sequencing captured expressed TCRB transcripts. The table came from immunoSEQ multiplex PCR; TCRdb's copy has only in-frame clones and leaves some out. The sample holds 150,000 to 180,000 clones, 8.5% to 14% seen once. Specimen: central memory CD4+ T cells from blood. All receptors come from a man younger than 35 in good health.

Details on this clone: The sample contains more than one DNA sequence encoding this CDR3. The rearrangement links TRBV7-2 to TRBJ1-5; 7 bases match TRBD1. Germline lookup yields CDR1 SGHTA and CDR2 FQGNSA. J gave up 7 bases and V 4 bases, and 4 bases lay outside the gene matches. This CDR3 is built from 13 residues. The CDR3 loop is CASSSGTAQPQHF. DNA of the CDR3: TGTGCCAGCAGCTCCGGGACAGCCCAGCCCCAGCATTTT. Drawing the rest from reference TRBV7-2 and TRBJ1-5, the complete variable domain is GAGVSQSPSNKVTEKGKDVELRCDPISGHTALYWYRQSLGQGLEFLIYFQGNSAPDKSGLPSDRFSAERTGGSVSTLTIQRTQQEDSAVYLCASSSGTAQPQHFGDGTRLSIL.

This clone came up many times. This sequence joins TRBV2 and TRBJ2-6, with D tentatively TRBD1 (5 bases). V lost 6 bases and J 0 bases, leaving 12 bases between the germline ends. This CDR3 comprises 16 residues. Germline loops: CDR1 SNHLY, CDR2 FYNNEI. The CDR3 here is CASRLTESSGANVLTF. CDR3 in DNA: TGTGCCAGCAGATTGACAGAGAGCTCTGGGGCCAACGTCCTGACTTTC.

A few counts support this clone. The V gene is TRBV27, the J gene TRBJ1-1; D might be TRBD1 (6 bases). Trimming left V 3 bases short and J 1 base short, with 9 bases between. This CDR3 has 14 residues. Germline V gene lookup returns CDR1 MNHEY and CDR2 SMNVEV (reference sequence). CDR3 nucleotides: TGTGCCAGCAGTTTCAAGGGGGGGAACACTGAAGCTTTCTTT. Amino acids: CASSFKGGNTEAFF.

CDR3: CASSLSGGPTDTQYF. CDR3 DNA sequence: TGTGCCAGCAGCTTGTCGGGGGGGCCTACAGATACGCAGTATTTT. The chain links TRBV7-3 to TRBJ2-3; the match to TRBD2 covers 8 bases. V shed 3 bases, J shed 3 bases, and the junction held 5 bases outside the gene matches. Looked up from germline, CDR1 is SGHTA and CDR2 is FQGTGA. The CDR3 is made up of 15 amino acids.

This clone has a handful of counts. The chain employs TRBV28 and TRBJ1-2; 10 bases map to TRBD1. The V gene end was trimmed by 6 bases and the J gene end by 0 bases; junction bases not matched to a gene: 7. CDR3 length: 16 amino acids. Germline CDR1 MDHEN, CDR2 SYDVKM. CDR3 coding DNA: TGTGCCAGCAGAGCGGGACAGGGGTTATCTAACTATGGCTACACCTTC. It yields the protein CASRAGQGLSNYGYTF.

This chain joins TRBV18 and TRBJ2-7, with 10 bases aligning to TRBD1. The V and J ends lost 6 bases and 2 bases, in that order; junction bases with no gene match: 4. CDR1 and CDR2 (germline): KGHSH, LQKENI. This CDR3 comprises 14 residues. CDR3 amino acids: CASSLGTGAYEQYF. The CDR3 nucleotides read TGTGCCAGCTCCCTTGGGACAGGGGCCTACGAGCAGTACTTC.

The V gene is TRBV19, the J gene TRBJ2-7; TRBD1 aligns across 9 bases. V lost 7 bases, J lost 5 bases, and 9 bases stayed unmatched. Germline lookup yields CDR1 LNHDA and CDR2 SQIVND (reference sequence). This CDR3 spans 14 amino acids. The DNA for the CDR3 is TGTGCCAGTACCCGGGACAGGGATAACAACGAGCAGTACTTC. Residues: CASTRDRDNNEQYF.

Ten or more counts support this clone. J is TRBJ2-1 and V is TRBV7-2; D perhaps matches TRBD1 (5 bases). Germline-derived CDR1 and CDR2 are SGHTA and FQGNSA. Trimming cost V 0 bases and J 2 bases, with 14 bases left between them. The CDR3 is 17 residues long. CDR3 in amino acids: CASSLAPPGLTYNEQFF. DNA for the CDR3: TGTGCCAGCAGCTTAGCTCCCCCAGGGCTGACCTACAATGAGCAGTTCTTC.

The CDR3 is CASCSYAGGPNEQFF. The CDR3 bases are TGTGCCAGCTGCAGCTATGCGGGGGGGCCGAATGAGCAGTTCTTC. The chain links TRBV7-2 to TRBJ2-1; TRBD2 matches at 9 bases. The CDR3 sequence is 15 residues long. The V segment lost 8 bases and the J segment 7 bases; nucleotides outside the gene matches: 12. The V gene's germline CDR1 is SGHTA and CDR2 FQGNSA.

This sequence joins TRBV9 and TRBJ1-1, with TRBD1 identical over 8 bases. This CDR3 spans 18 amino acids. V dropped 3 bases and J dropped 1; count of bases not matched to a gene: 14. The germline CDR1 and CDR2 sequences are SGDLS and YYNGEE. The CDR3 DNA is TGTGCCAGCAGCGCTAGTCAGGTCCCCAGGGGGCCGAACACTGAAGCTTTCTTT. Amino acid sequence: CASSASQVPRGPNTEAFF.

This sequence joins TRBV15 and TRBJ2-1; 12 bases are shared with TRBD2. The CDR3 extends over 14 amino acids. Germline V gene data show CDR1 as LNHNV and CDR2 as YYDKDF (reference sequence). Trimming took 4 bases from V and 8 from J; bases not matched to a gene: 3. This CDR3 reads CATSTSGRDHEQFF. The DNA for the CDR3 is TGTGCCACCAGCACTAGCGGGAGGGACCATGAGCAGTTCTTC.

The J gene is TRBJ2-2, the V gene TRBV30; possible D gene TRBD2, 6 bases. Germline V CDR1 and CDR2: GTSNPN, SVGIG (reference sequence). Trimming removed 8 bases at V and 3 bases at J, with 13 bases between. The CDR3 covers 13 residues. CDR3: CAGAGFDTGELFF. CDR3 bases: TGTGCCGGGGCGGGGTTCGACACCGGGGAGCTGTTTTTT.

CDR3 DNA: TGTGCCAGCAGCTTAGCCTCCAATTCCCCCCGGGGTGGCTACACCTTC. This translates into CASSLASNSPRGGYTF. The V gene is TRBV7-2, the J gene TRBJ1-2; D gene ambiguous. V was cut by 0 bases and J by 7 bases, with 18 bases left in between. Germline V CDR1 and CDR2: SGHTA, FQGNSA. This CDR3 is 16 amino acids long.

This clone was seen only a few times. This sequence joins TRBV6-5 and TRBJ2-3; D not certain. Between the trimmed V and J ends, which lost 5 bases and 4 bases, there was a span of 10 bases. There are 13 residues in the CDR3. Looked up from germline, CDR1 is MNHEY and CDR2 is SVGAGI. The CDR3 nucleotides read TGTGCCAGCAGTCCTATGGGCGCAGATACGCAGTATTTT. Protein product: CASSPMGADTQYF.

This clone was observed at least ten times. V is TRBV30 and J is TRBJ1-1, with TRBD1 identical over 7 bases. Unmatched junction bases numbered 9, after V lost 5 bases and J lost 3 bases. Germline CDR1 is GTSNPN and CDR2 is SVGIG (reference sequence). The CDR3 covers 14 residues. The CDR3, as DNA: TGTGCCTGGTCCTACAGGGGAAAGTACACTGAAGCTTTCTTT. It specifies CAWSYRGKYTEAFF. The full variable domain, its missing parts supplied by reference TRBV30 and TRBJ1-1, is SQTIHQWPATLVQPVGSPLSLECTVEGTSNPNLYWYRQAAGRGLQLLFYSVGIGQISSEVPQNLSASRPQDRQFILSSKKLLLSDSGFYLCAWSYRGKYTEAFFGQGTRLTVV.